This T cell receptor (beta chain) appears in the sequencing data of a study of T cell responses to AZD1222 COVID-19 vaccine. Germline V gene lookup returns CDR1 SGHTA and CDR2 FQGNSA. Between the trimmed V and J ends, which lost 0 bases and 2 bases, there was a span of 14 bases. This CDR3 region has 16 residues. Clones were read by immunoSEQ multiplex PCR, and TCRdb kept only the in-frame ones, dropping some. The sample shows approximately 150,000 clones, 85% to 95% of them seen only once. The chain employs TRBV7-2 and TRBJ2-7, with D unresolved. The sample in question was peripheral blood, obtained on day 0 of AZD1222 vaccination. The sequence derives from an adult in good health. The CDR3 bases are TGTGCCAGCAGCTTAGCCCCTCGCAGGCATCCCTACGAGCAGTACTTC. This encodes CASSLAPRRHPYEQYF.